This T cell receptor (beta chain) was profiled in a study of shared clonotypes between healthy human individuals. Using immunoSEQ multiplex PCR, the repertoire was profiled, and TCRdb retains in-frame clones only, with some absent. The sample lists about 870,000 clones, about 92% seen once, with more than 20% in the top ten. Naivety among CD8 cells was defined by CD45RO negativity and positive CCR7 selection, thereby excluding terminally differentiated effector memory CD45RA+ cells. All donors were healthy HIV-negative adults lacking recent acute infections or vaccinations. In its sample, this clone was seen once. The V and J ends lost 0 bases and 9 bases respectively, with 14 bases between them. The CDR3 extends over 14 amino acids. The germline V gene has CDR1 MGHDK and CDR2 SYGVNS.

This clonotype was obtained from a man aged 25-45 years in good health. Input material: naive CD8+ T cells sorted from blood. This chain joins TRBV25-1 and TRBJ1-1; D possibly corresponds to TRBD1 (5 bases). CDR3 protein: CASSEYTDNDQAFF. In nucleotides, the CDR3 is TGTGCCAGCAGTGAATATACGGACAACGACCAAGCTTTCTTT. The variable domain in full, with the rest retrieved from reference TRBV25-1 and TRBJ1-1, is EADIYQTPRYLVIGTGKKITLECSQTMGHDKMYWYQQDPGMELHLIHYSYGVNSTEKGDLSSESTVSRIRTEHFPLTLESARPSHTSQYLCASSEYTDNDQAFFGQGTRLTVV.